This is a list of T cell receptor beta chains from one sample in a study of T cell responses to AZD1222 COVID-19 vaccine. Here immunoSEQ multiplex PCR was the method, and the copy in TCRdb shows in-frame clones only, minus some. The data show some 160,000 clones, 85% to 95% seen once. This sample comprised peripheral blood, obtained on day 0 of AZD1222 vaccination. The receptor source for this set is an adult in good health. The CDR3 runs from the conserved cysteine through the conserved F or W. The D gene is left open where the match is weak. Clone size is not always given. Where it is, it says once, few, many or a class for expanded clones.

. | TRBJ1-5 | TRBV14 | . | TGTGCCAGCAGCCAGGGCCCCAATCAGCCCCAGCATTTT | CASSQGPNQPQHF
. | TRBJ1-5 | TRBV7-2 | . | TGTGCCAGCAGCCCCCAACAGGGTTTTCAGCCCCAGCATTTT | CASSPQQGFQPQHF
. | TRBJ1-1 | TRBV2 | TRBD1 | TGTGCCAGCAGAACCGGGACAGCGAACACTGAAGCTTTCTTT | CASRTGTANTEAFF
. | TRBJ2-3 | TRBV29-1 | . | TGCAGCGTTGAGAGGGGTGAAGATACGCAGTATTTT | CSVERGEDTQYF
. | TRBJ2-1 | TRBV6-6 | TRBD2 | TGTGCCAGCAGTCCTCAGCGGGGGGGCTCAGACTACAATGAGCAGTTCTTC | CASSPQRGGSDYNEQFF
once | TRBJ1-2 | TRBV5-1 | . | TGCGCCAGCAGCCCAGGCGTAGAAGGCTACACCTTC | CASSPGVEGYTF
. | TRBJ2-3 | TRBV4-1 | TRBD1 | TGCGCCAGCAGCCAAGACTCTACTGACAGGGGCGTTTTGGATACGCAGTATTTT | CASSQDSTDRGVLDTQYF
. | TRBJ2-2 | TRBV9 | TRBD2 | TGTGCCAGCAGCCTACTAGCGGGGGGAAACACCGGGGAGCTGTTTTTT | CASSLLAGGNTGELFF
. | TRBJ2-3 | TRBV12-3/TRBV12-4 | . | TGTGCCAGCATTCCACTCACAGATACGCAGTATTTT | CASIPLTDTQYF
. | TRBJ1-4 | TRBV6-6 | . | TGTGCCAGCAGCCCTACAACAACTAATGAAAAACTGTTTTTT | CASSPTTTNEKLFF
. | TRBJ2-1 | TRBV7-9 | . | TGTGCCAGCAGCCACGGACCAGCCTCCTACAATGAGCAGTTCTTC | CASSHGPASYNEQFF
once | TRBJ1-2 | TRBV27 | TRBD1 | TGTGCCAGCAGAAGGACAGGGGGGCACTTAAGCTATGGCTACACCTTC | CASRRTGGHLSYGYTF
. | TRBJ2-5 | TRBV29-1 | TRBD1 | TGCAGCGTTGAGTCTCCGGACAGGCAGCACGGGACCCAGTACTTC | CSVESPDRQHGTQYF
. | TRBJ1-5 | TRBV12-3/TRBV12-4 | . | TGTGCCAGCAGTTGGTCCTCGCAGCCCCAGCATTTT | CASSWSSQPQHF
. | TRBJ2-2 | TRBV5-1 | TRBD2 | TGCGCCAGCAGCTTGTGGCCTAGCGGGGGGCTACCGAACACCGGGGAGCTGTTTTTT | CASSLWPSGGLPNTGELFF
. | TRBJ1-2 | TRBV6-5 | . | TGTGCCAGCACGCACAGCGGTTCTAACTATGGCTACACCTTC | CASTHSGSNYGYTF
. | TRBJ1-2 | TRBV6-2/TRBV6-3 | . | TGTGCCAGCAGTTATGCCCGCAGGGGTTATGGCTACACCTTC | CASSYARRGYGYTF
. | TRBJ2-1 | TRBV19 | . | TGTGCCAGCCGGGACGGGACCTACAATGAGCAGTTCTTC | CASRDGTYNEQFF
. | TRBJ2-3 | TRBV9 | . | TGTGCCAGCAGCGTAGGGCCAGGGCCAGATACGCAGTATTTT | CASSVGPGPDTQYF
. | TRBJ2-3 | TRBV10-3 | TRBD2 | TGTGCCATCAGTACCCAGCGGGGGGGCACAGATACGCAGTATTTT | CAISTQRGGTDTQYF
. | TRBJ2-2 | TRBV19 | TRBD2 | TGTGCCAGTACCACAGGTCTAGCGGGGGGGCTTTTTAACACCGGGGAGCTGTTTTTT | CASTTGLAGGLFNTGELFF
. | TRBJ2-3 | TRBV5-1 | . | TGCGCCAGCAGCTTGGTGCGGGGCCCCGCAGATACGCAGTATTTT | CASSLVRGPADTQYF
. | TRBJ1-1 | TRBV7-9 | . | TGTGCCAGCAGCTTAGGTTCCGAGGGCGTCACTGAAGCTTTCTTT | CASSLGSEGVTEAFF
. | TRBJ2-2 | TRBV2 | . | TGTGCCAGCAGTGAATCACAGATGACCGGGGAGCTGTTTTTT | CASSESQMTGELFF
. | TRBJ1-1 | TRBV12-3/TRBV12-4 | . | TGTGCCAGCAGTTTGGTCAGGGGCACTGAAGCTTTCTTT | CASSLVRGTEAFF
. | TRBJ2-7 | TRBV5-1 | TRBD2 | TGCGCCAGCAGCTTGACTAGCGGGAACTACGAGCAGTACTTC | CASSLTSGNYEQYF
once | TRBJ1-2 | TRBV28 | TRBD1 | TGTGCCAGCAGTGGACAGGGGGCGGGTGGCTACACCTTC | CASSGQGAGGYTF
. | TRBJ1-1 | TRBV27 | . | TGTGCCAGCAGTTTGAAACTAGGGTTGAACACTGAAGCTTTCTTT | CASSLKLGLNTEAFF
. | TRBJ1-1 | TRBV6-5 | . | TGTGCCAGCAGTAGACAGGCCATGAACACTGAAGCTTTCTTT | CASSRQAMNTEAFF
. | TRBJ1-1 | TRBV11-3 | . | TGTGCCAGCAGGGTACAGGGAAAAGGGATGATTGAAGCTTTCTTT | CASRVQGKGMIEAFF
. | TRBJ1-4 | TRBV12-3/TRBV12-4 | . | TGTGCCAGCAGTCAATCCTCGGGAAAACTGTTTTTT | CASSQSSGKLFF
. | TRBJ1-1 | TRBV9 | . | TGTGCCAGCAGCGAAAGGACAGCGAACACTGAAGCTTTCTTT | CASSERTANTEAFF
. | TRBJ1-4 | TRBV28 | . | TGTGCCAGCAGTCCTTATGAAAAACTGTTTTTT | CASSPYEKLFF
. | TRBJ2-5 | TRBV7-7 | . | TGTGCTAGCGCGCCCGCCGGGGCAGAGACCCAGTACTTC | CASAPAGAETQYF
. | TRBJ1-6 | TRBV19 | TRBD1 | TGTGCCAGTAGTCCGCAGGGGGGGGATTCACCCCTCCACTTT | CASSPQGGDSPLHF
. | TRBJ2-5 | TRBV24-1 | . | TGTGCCACCAGTGATTCAGCCCGAGACCAAGAGACCCAGTACTTC | CATSDSARDQETQYF
. | TRBJ1-2 | TRBV28 | . | TGTGCCCACCAAACCCTTAACTATGGCTACACCTTC | CAHQTLNYGYTF
. | TRBJ2-7 | TRBV7-6 | TRBD2 | TGTGCCAGCAGCTCACGACGGCGGGGGAACGAGCAGTACTTC | CASSSRRRGNEQYF
once | TRBJ1-3 | TRBV9 | . | TGTGCCAGCAGCGTAGGGCCGGGAATGAGTACTGGAAACACCATATATTTT | CASSVGPGMSTGNTIYF
. | TRBJ1-1 | TRBV5-6 | TRBD1 | TGTGCCAGCAGCTGGGGACAGCTGAACACTGAAGCTTTCTTT | CASSWGQLNTEAFF
. | TRBJ2-7 | TRBV7-9 | . | TGTGCCAGCAGCACGGGACTGGACCGGTGGTACGAGCAGTACTTC | CASSTGLDRWYEQYF
. | TRBJ1-2 | TRBV3-1/TRBV3-2 | . | TGTGCCAGCAGGGAGGCAGGACGTACTTATGGCTACACCTTC | CASREAGRTYGYTF
. | TRBJ1-4 | TRBV5-1 | . | TGCGCCAGCAGCTCCGGACAGACGTGGGAAAAACTGTTTTTT | CASSSGQTWEKLFF
. | TRBJ1-6 | TRBV11-2 | . | TGTGCCAGCAGCGAATATAATTCACCCCTCCACTTT | CASSEYNSPLHF
. | TRBJ2-7 | TRBV5-1 | TRBD1 | TGCGCCAGCAGCTTCGGACAGGGGGCCTTCTACGAGCAGTACTTC | CASSFGQGAFYEQYF
. | TRBJ1-2 | TRBV19 | . | TGTGCCAGTAGTCTGGGATTTGGCTACACCTTC | CASSLGFGYTF
. | TRBJ1-6 | TRBV25-1 | . | TGTGCCAGCAGTGGGCCCTATAATTCACCCCTCCACTTT | CASSGPYNSPLHF